This T cell receptor beta chain stems from a study of T-cell reconstitution after alpha-beta-depleted transplantation in children. CDR1 and CDR2 (germline): MNHEY, SVGEGT. The CDR3 has 13 residues. Germline trimming cut 6 bases from V and 6 bases from J; bases unmatched to any gene: 3. Findings and limits, study-wide: The high TCRbeta diversity at day 60 in some patients came from surviving recipient T cells and thymic progenitors. A year post-transplant, T-cell counts and diversity derived mostly from newly produced T cells. Reportedly, only several hundred clones from non-depleted graft cells drove alpha-beta T-cell counts at about two months.

The table lists this clonotype with many counts. The antigen remains unidentified. For TCRbeta, the library was prepared with unique molecular identifiers. MiXCR was run by TCRdb on the PCR reads, yielding one entry per CDR3 protein. This sample has fewer than 750,000 distinct CDR3 sequences, with 20% to 25% found just once. The chain combines TRBV6-2 or TRBV6-3 with TRBJ2-1, with 9 bases that match TRBD2. The TCR was taken from a boy younger than two who had a stem cell transplant for acute myeloid leukemia, so the T cells may come from the graft donor. The sample in question was PBMCs, mostly from graft donor cells, obtained 360 days after TCRalphabeta/CD19-depleted stem cell transplant. CDR3 residues: CASSTGLANEQFF. As DNA, the CDR3 is TGTGCCAGCAGCACGGGACTAGCCAATGAGCAGTTCTTC.